A single sample gave rise to the 24 T cell receptor beta chains below, sequenced in a study of blood T cells in healthy people across ages. Combining a sample-barcoded 5' primer with a J-beta primer mix, a second PCR ran for about 6 to 12 cycles. TCRdb reanalysed the 5' RACE reads using MiXCR and keeps one entry per CDR3 protein. The table records 600,000 or so distinct CDR3 sequences, around half of them present only once. The specimen sequenced was blood. These receptors originate from a man at least 80 years old in good health.

A single count supports this clonotype. The chain recombines TRBV20-1 with TRBJ2-5; TRBD2 matches at 8 bases. The V and J ends lost 4 bases and 2 bases, in that order; junction bases with no gene match: 12. The CDR3 runs 16 residues. Germline CDR1 DFQATT, CDR2 SNEGSKA (reference sequence). The CDR3 spells CSATKIAGSGQETQYF. The CDR3 nucleotides read TGCAGTGCTACGAAGATAGCGGGATCCGGTCAAGAGACCCAGTACTTC.

The CDR3 reads CASSYRRDSFSGNTIYF. CDR3 sequence (DNA): TGTGCCAGCAGTTACCGCCGGGACAGCTTCTCTGGAAACACCATATATTTT. The chain is built from TRBV6-5 and TRBJ1-3; 7 bases match TRBD1. CDR1 and CDR2 (germline): MNHEY, SVGAGI. The ends lost 2 bases at V and 0 bases at J; junction bases unmatched: 7. The CDR3 sequence is 17 residues long.

The genes are TRBV20-1 and TRBJ2-4; maybe TRBD2 (5 bases). The CDR3 runs to 13 residues. Per the germline V gene, CDR1 is DFQATT and CDR2 is SNEGSKA (reference sequence). V shed 6 bases and J shed 12 bases, with 21 bases lying between them. The CDR3 DNA reads TGCAGTGCCGTAAATGGTGACGGAAGCGGTCAGTACTTC. Translated, it gives CSAVNGDGSGQYF.

The chain employs TRBV20-1 and TRBJ2-1; 12 nucleotides agree with TRBD2. This CDR3 spans 15 amino acids. The V gene's germline CDR1 is DFQATT and CDR2 SNEGSKA (reference sequence). The junction had 12 bases not matched to a gene; V was cut back by 6 bases and J by 9 bases. The CDR3 DNA is TGCAGTGCCCGGGAAGGTCGACTAGCGGGAGCTGAGCAGTTCTTC. Amino acid sequence: CSAREGRLAGAEQFF.

As to this clonotype: Since a much larger clone is just one base distant, this may be a read error. V is TRBV6-5 and J is TRBJ2-3; D might be TRBD1 (6 bases). CDR1 MNHEY and CDR2 SVGAGI come from the germline V gene. V gave up 6 bases and J gave up 0 bases, with 7 bases separating them. The CDR3 contains 13 residues. The CDR3 bases are TGTGCCAGCAGCGGACAGAGCACAGATACGCAGTATTTT. Protein sequence: CASSGQSTDTQYF.

V and J are TRBV7-9 and TRBJ2-7, with D unresolved. This CDR3 region has 13 residues. Germline V gene data show CDR1 as SEHNR and CDR2 as FQNEAQ (reference sequence). V lost 3 bases and J lost 2, with 8 bases in between. In DNA form, the CDR3 reads TGTGCCAGCAGCTTCGCTGCCCCCTACGAGCAGTACTTC. Protein sequence: CASSFAAPYEQYF.

The chain has TRBV7-8 and TRBJ1-5; 8 positions match TRBD1. Germline V gene lookup returns CDR1 SGHVS and CDR2 FQNEAQ. CDR3 length equals 16 residues. Losses at the gene ends were 7 bases for V and 7 bases for J; bases not matched to a gene: 15. In DNA form, the CDR3 reads TGTGCCAGCACCTCCCAGGGGGCGCGTGCCAGCCAGCCCCAGCATTTT. Translating it yields CASTSQGARASQPQHF.

The chain couples TRBV4-1 to TRBJ2-7; the D gene is possibly TRBD1 (5 bases). Per the germline V gene, CDR1 is MGHRA and CDR2 is YSYEKL. The ends were cut back, 0 bases at V and 0 bases at J, with 9 bases in the middle. The CDR3 contains 15 residues. CDR3 DNA sequence: TGCGCCAGCAGCCAAGAGGAAGACAGCTCCTACGAGCAGTACTTC. Its translation is CASSQEEDSSYEQYF.

The chain uses TRBV6-4 and TRBJ2-7; TRBD2 aligns across 7 bases. The CDR3 has 16 residues. Germline assignment: CDR1 MRHNA and CDR2 SNTAGT. Trimming removed 2 bases from V and 0 bases from J; junction bases left unmatched: 7. The CDR3 loop is CASSDRGRGCSYEQYF. The CDR3 DNA reads as TGTGCCAGCAGTGACCGAGGGCGGGGGTGCTCCTACGAGCAGTACTTC.

This clonotype has just a few counts. This chain joins TRBV2 and TRBJ2-3; D possibly uses TRBD1 or TRBD2 (5 bases each). The germline V and J ends were trimmed by 6 bases and 0 bases, with 10 bases remaining between them. Per the germline V gene, CDR1 is SNHLY and CDR2 is FYNNEI. The CDR3 has 14 residues. The CDR3 DNA is TGTGCCAGCAGGAGGGGATTTAGCACAGATACGCAGTATTTT. Translating gives CASRRGFSTDTQYF.

This sequence joins TRBV5-1 and TRBJ1-5; D is perhaps TRBD1 (5 bases). V was shortened by 4 bases and J by 7 bases, with 18 bases between the two germline ends. The CDR3 contains 15 residues. Per germline, CDR1 SGHRS and CDR2 YFSETQ. CDR3 nucleotides: TGCGCCAGCAGCCCACGGGGGGGATCCGGCCAGCCCCAGCATTTT. Translated: CASSPRGGSGQPQHF.

This chain joins TRBV6-6 and TRBJ2-5, with 7 positions matching TRBD1. The closer fit of TRBJ2-7 to the DNA end suggests the J call may be wrong. Per germline, CDR1 MNHNY and CDR2 SVGAGI (reference sequence). The CDR3 length is 14 residues. DNA for the CDR3: TGTGCCAGCAGCCCCCGACAGGGCTATTACGAGCAGTACTTC. It encodes CASSPRQGYYEQYF.

This chain connects TRBV28 to TRBJ2-2; possible D gene TRBD1, 7 bases. Trimming removed 8 bases from V and 7 bases from J, with 14 bases in between. From germline, CDR1 is MDHEN and CDR2 SYDVKM. The CDR3 is 13 residues long. The CDR3 region has the DNA TGTGCCAGCGGGGGGACAGTGTTCGGGGAGCTGTTTTTT. It specifies CASGGTVFGELFF.

This clonotype has only a few counts. The gene calls are TRBV7-2 and TRBJ1-2, with TRBD1 as a possible D gene (5 bases). This CDR3 is built from 14 residues. Germline values: CDR1 SGHTA, CDR2 FQGNSA. V was clipped by 3 bases and J by 5 bases, with 13 bases between them. The CDR3 DNA reads as TGTGCCAGCAGCTTTCCCCCTAAGGGGTATGGCTACACCTTC. Translation gives CASSFPPKGYGYTF.

CDR3 nucleotides: TGTGCCAGCAGTTCTCTAGCGGGGGGGCCGGGTGAGCAGTTCTTC. It is translated as CASSSLAGGPGEQFF. V and J are TRBV12-3 or TRBV12-4 and TRBJ2-1, with 12 bases identical to TRBD2. The CDR3 spans 15 residues. The ends lost 4 bases at V and 9 bases at J; junction bases unmatched: 7.

This clonotype was seen once. V and J are TRBV30 and TRBJ1-1, with D unclear. Germline lookup yields CDR1 GTSNPN and CDR2 SVGIG (reference sequence). V lost 3 bases and J lost 1, with 15 bases in between. This CDR3 spans 15 amino acids. The CDR3 DNA follows: TGTGCCTGGAGGGCCCAAGGAAGGGCGAACACTGAAGCTTTCTTT. This gives the protein CAWRAQGRANTEAFF. Looking up the rest from reference TRBV30 and TRBJ1-1 gives the full variable domain: SQTIHQWPATLVQPVGSPLSLECTVEGTSNPNLYWYRQAAGRGLQLLFYSVGIGQISSEVPQNLSASRPQDRQFILSSKKLLLSDSGFYLCAWRAQGRANTEAFFGQGTRLTVV.

In its sample, this clonotype was seen many times. The gene calls are TRBV6-6 and TRBJ2-7; maybe TRBD1 (6 bases). This CDR3 contains 14 residues. The V gene lost 6 bases and the J gene lost 2 bases, with 14 bases spanning the gap. Germline V lookup: CDR1 MNHNY, CDR2 SVGAGI (reference sequence). CDR3 bases: TGTGCCAGCAGAGGTACAGGGCGGACCTACGAGCAGTACTTC. Translating gives CASRGTGRTYEQYF.

This clonotype was picked up a small number of times. Possible read error: a much larger clone is one base away. The chain is built from TRBV20-1 and TRBJ1-1; 7 bases are shared with TRBD1. The CDR3 is 12 residues long. Per germline, CDR1 DFQATT and CDR2 SNEGSKA (reference sequence). V lost 7 bases to trimming and J lost 6 bases; unmatched junction nucleotides: 8. The CDR3 DNA sequence: TGCAGTGTTGAAGGACAGGACGCTGAAGCTTTCTTT. It encodes CSVEGQDAEAFF.

The chain joins TRBV20-1 to TRBJ1-4, with TRBD1 identical over 8 bases. From germline, CDR1 is DFQATT and CDR2 SNEGSKA (reference sequence). There are 12 residues in the CDR3. J gave up 11 bases and V 7 bases, and 9 bases lay outside the gene matches. The CDR3 nucleotides read TGCAGTGTTACAGGACAGGGTCCGAAACTGTTTTTT. Its protein is CSVTGQGPKLFF.

In DNA form, the CDR3 reads TGTGCCATCAGGACTGGACAGGGATCGGTTTCGAATGGCTACACCTTC. Amino acid sequence: CAIRTGQGSVSNGYTF. The rearrangement uses TRBV10-3 and TRBJ1-2, with 8 positions matching TRBD1. Germline V gene sequence: CDR1 ENHRY, CDR2 SYGVKD. Losses at the gene ends were 6 bases for V and 6 bases for J; bases not matched to a gene: 15. The CDR3 has 16 amino acids.

Comment on this clonotype: This clone may be a read error of a much larger clone one base away. The chain has TRBV2 and TRBJ1-1; D may be TRBD1 (6 bases). The CDR3 has 13 residues. From germline, CDR1 is SNHLY and CDR2 FYNNEI. Trimming shortened V by 6 bases and J by 1 base, and 9 bases separated the two germline ends. The CDR3 nucleotides are TGTGCCAGCAGCAAGGACAGGAACACTGAAGCTTTCTTT. It encodes CASSKDRNTEAFF.

In regard to this clonotype: This may be a read error: a much more frequent sequence differs by one nucleotide. This chain links TRBV27 with TRBJ2-7; TRBD1 matches 8 bases. Germline V CDR1 and CDR2: MNHEY, SMNVEV (reference sequence). With V trimmed by 3 bases and J by 3 bases, 4 bases remained unmatched. The CDR3 runs 14 residues. CDR3: CASSFATGVYEQYF. For the CDR3, the DNA is TGTGCCAGCAGTTTTGCGACAGGGGTCTACGAGCAGTACTTC.

The V and J genes are TRBV20-1 and TRBJ2-5; D might be TRBD2 (6 bases). With 6 bases removed from V and 3 bases from J, the gap between germline ends came to 26 bases. Germline V CDR1 and CDR2: DFQATT, SNEGSKA (reference sequence). This CDR3 has 17 amino acids. The CDR3 loop reads CSAGLVGGPLGEETQYF. The CDR3 nucleotides are TGCAGTGCGGGGCTAGTGGGGGGTCCACTGGGGGAAGAGACCCAGTACTTC.

The chain employs TRBV7-8 and TRBJ1-5; D remains ambiguous. CDR1 is SGHVS, CDR2 FQNEAQ, per germline. The CDR3 runs 16 residues. Trimming took 1 base from V and 0 from J, leaving 10 bases between them. DNA for the CDR3: TGTGCCAGCAGCTTAGAAACACGTTATAGCAATCAGCCCCAGCATTTT. Amino acids: CASSLETRYSNQPQHF.